This is a list of T cell receptor beta chains from one sample in a study of PD-L1 blockade in urothelial cancer. TCRdb's table, derived via immunoSEQ multiplex PCR, lists solely in-frame clones and lacks some. Of 75,000 to 95,000 clones in the sample, roughly 90% were seen once. Sequenced material: PBMCs, taken around atezolizumab (anti-PD-L1) treatment. All receptors come from a man between 60 and 70 years old with urothelial cancer. Both conserved end residues are part of each CDR3. Fields, in order: J gene, D gene, V gene, clone size, CDR3 DNA, CDR3 protein. A D gene is named only where the DNA matches it firmly. The listing skips clone size in some rows; elsewhere it reads once, few, many or a size class.

J: TRBJ2-5; D: TRBD1; V: TRBV5-4; size: .; DNA: TGTGCCAGCAGCTTGGACAGGGGTCTCGAAGAGACCCAGTACTTC; CDR3: CASSLDRGLEETQYF
J: TRBJ2-5; D: TRBD2; V: TRBV27; size: .; DNA: TGTGCCAGCAGGCTTAGCGGGGGGCGGCAAGAGACCCAGTACTTC; CDR3: CASRLSGGRQETQYF
J: TRBJ2-7; D: .; V: TRBV28; size: .; DNA: TGTGCCAGCAGTTTACAGGGATTTGACGAGCAGTACTTC; CDR3: CASSLQGFDEQYF
J: TRBJ2-5; D: .; V: TRBV21-1; size: .; DNA: TGTGCCAGCAGCAAAGCCAAGGACAGGGGCGCAGAGACCCAGTACTTC; CDR3: CASSKAKDRGAETQYF
J: TRBJ1-2; D: TRBD1; V: TRBV29-1; size: .; DNA: TGCAGCGTCCTGATACCGGGACAGGGGGCTCGTGGCTACACCTTC; CDR3: CSVLIPGQGARGYTF
J: TRBJ2-4; D: .; V: TRBV6-4; size: .; DNA: TGTGCCAGCATGAAAAGGGGCAGATCTAACTTAATTACCAAAAACATTCAGTACTTC; CDR3: CASMKRGRSNLITKNIQYF
J: TRBJ1-2; D: TRBD1; V: TRBV29-1; size: .; DNA: TGCAGCGTTGAAGATGCAGGACAGGGACCCGGCTACACCTTC; CDR3: CSVEDAGQGPGYTF
J: TRBJ2-3; D: TRBD2; V: TRBV2; size: once; DNA: TGTGCCAGCACATTTACTACTAGCGGGAGATCTGGCGCAGATACGCAGTATTTT; CDR3: CASTFTTSGRSGADTQYF
J: TRBJ2-6; D: .; V: TRBV5-6; size: .; DNA: TGTGCCAGCAGCTTGGACAGTCGTTTATCTGGGGCCAACGTCCTGACTTTC; CDR3: CASSLDSRLSGANVLTF
J: TRBJ2-7; D: TRBD2; V: TRBV5-1; size: .; DNA: TGCGCCAGCAGCTTGGGGGGTGGCGGGGGGGCAACCTACGAGCAGTACTTC; CDR3: CASSLGGGGGATYEQYF
J: TRBJ1-3; D: .; V: TRBV30; size: once; DNA: TGTGCCTGGAGTGAAGTTTCGGCAGGGCTATTTGGAAACACCATATATTTT; CDR3: CAWSEVSAGLFGNTIYF
J: TRBJ2-3; D: TRBD2; V: TRBV5-4; size: .; DNA: TGTGCCAGCAGCATACTAGCGGGGGGGCCCGGAGATACGCAGTATTTT; CDR3: CASSILAGGPGDTQYF
J: TRBJ1-2; D: .; V: TRBV18; size: few; DNA: TGTGCCAGCTCACCACGGGATCAGGAGGCCTATGGCTACACCTTC; CDR3: CASSPRDQEAYGYTF
J: TRBJ2-7; D: TRBD2; V: TRBV5-1; size: .; DNA: TGCGCCAGCAGCTTCAGGACTAGCGGGATCCGCCCCCCGTACGAGCAGTACTTC; CDR3: CASSFRTSGIRPPYEQYF
J: TRBJ1-2; D: .; V: TRBV27; size: once; DNA: TGTGCCAGCAGTCCGACCCCTCGACGGGTCTATGGCTACACCTTC; CDR3: CASSPTPRRVYGYTF
J: TRBJ2-7; D: TRBD2; V: TRBV15; size: .; DNA: TGTGCCACCAGCAGGGGACTAGCAAAACAGCCTCCCTACGAGCAGTACTTC; CDR3: CATSRGLAKQPPYEQYF
J: TRBJ1-1; D: .; V: TRBV18; size: .; DNA: TGTGCCAGCTCACCACGGGCAGGCGGGGCTGAAGCTTTCTTT; CDR3: CASSPRAGGAEAFF
J: TRBJ2-1; D: TRBD1; V: TRBV7-2; size: .; DNA: TGTGCCAGCAGCACGAGCCGGGACAGGGGTTACGATGAGCAGTTCTTC; CDR3: CASSTSRDRGYDEQFF
J: TRBJ2-5; D: .; V: TRBV4-3; size: .; DNA: TGCGCCAGCAGCCTCGGCGGGGCAGGGAGCTACCAAGAGACCCAGTACTTC; CDR3: CASSLGGAGSYQETQYF
J: TRBJ1-2; D: .; V: TRBV7-9; size: .; DNA: TGTGCCAGCAGCTCACAGGGAAGCGGCTATGGCTACACCTTC; CDR3: CASSSQGSGYGYTF
J: TRBJ2-2; D: TRBD1; V: TRBV18; size: .; DNA: TGTGCCAGCTCACCGCAGGGACAGGGCGGGACCGGGGAGCTGTTTTTT; CDR3: CASSPQGQGGTGELFF
J: TRBJ1-1; D: TRBD1; V: TRBV19; size: .; DNA: TGTGCCAGTAGTCGGACCGGGACAGGGTATATGAACACTGAAGCTTTCTTT; CDR3: CASSRTGTGYMNTEAFF
J: TRBJ2-1; D: TRBD2; V: TRBV11-3; size: .; DNA: TGTGCCAGCAGCTTAGGGACGGCGGGGGCCTACAATGAGCAGTTCTTC; CDR3: CASSLGTAGAYNEQFF
J: TRBJ2-2; D: .; V: TRBV5-4; size: once; DNA: TGTGCCAGCAGCTTGCGGACAGCTAACACCGGGGAGCTGTTTTTT; CDR3: CASSLRTANTGELFF
J: TRBJ1-2; D: .; V: TRBV6-1; size: .; DNA: TGTGCCAGTACTGCGGGGTTCGAGCAACATGGCTACACCTTC; CDR3: CASTAGFEQHGYTF
J: TRBJ2-3; D: TRBD1; V: TRBV2; size: once; DNA: TGTGCCAGCAGTGTGGGTACAGGGGCCGATACGCAGTATTTT; CDR3: CASSVGTGADTQYF
J: TRBJ2-2; D: TRBD2; V: TRBV5-1; size: .; DNA: TGCGCCAGCAGCTTAGTTCAGTCTAGCGGGCTAAACACCGGGGAGCTGTTTTTT; CDR3: CASSLVQSSGLNTGELFF
J: TRBJ2-7; D: .; V: TRBV2; size: once; DNA: TGTGCCAGCAGTGAAGACAGCTCCTACGAGCAGTACTTC; CDR3: CASSEDSSYEQYF
J: TRBJ2-7; D: TRBD1; V: TRBV7-6; size: .; DNA: TGTGCCAGCAGCCCCCAACCAGGACAGGCCCTACGTTCCACCTACGAGCAGTACTTC; CDR3: CASSPQPGQALRSTYEQYF
J: TRBJ2-2; D: TRBD1; V: TRBV5-1; size: .; DNA: TGCGCCAGCACTCAACAGGGGGCTGACACCGGGGAGCTGTTTTTT; CDR3: CASTQQGADTGELFF
J: TRBJ2-7; D: .; V: TRBV6-1; size: .; DNA: TGTGCCAGCAGTGAGCTAGGGGTGGGGTACGAGCAGTACTTC; CDR3: CASSELGVGYEQYF
J: TRBJ2-7; D: .; V: TRBV5-5; size: .; DNA: TGTGCCAGCAGCTTGGGGCCGGGGGTCTACGAGCAGTACTTC; CDR3: CASSLGPGVYEQYF
J: TRBJ2-1; D: TRBD2; V: TRBV25-1; size: .; DNA: TGTGCCAGCAGTGCCATGTCGGGACTAGCGAATTACAATGAGCAGTTCTTC; CDR3: CASSAMSGLANYNEQFF
J: TRBJ1-4; D: .; V: TRBV4-3; size: .; DNA: TGCGCCAGCAGCCAAGACGGGGGAGGAGATGAAAAACTGTTTTTT; CDR3: CASSQDGGGDEKLFF
J: TRBJ1-5; D: .; V: TRBV29-1; size: .; DNA: TGCAGCGTTGGGGCAGGGCAGGGTCAGCCCCAGCATTTT; CDR3: CSVGAGQGQPQHF
J: TRBJ2-3; D: TRBD2; V: TRBV5-1; size: .; DNA: TGCGCCAGCAGCTTGTCTGTCCCAGCGGGGGGGCTCGATACGCAGTATTTT; CDR3: CASSLSVPAGGLDTQYF
J: TRBJ2-5; D: TRBD1; V: TRBV9; size: .; DNA: TGTGCCAGCAGCCCAAGACAGGGGGACGGGCCCCAGTACTTC; CDR3: CASSPRQGDGPQYF